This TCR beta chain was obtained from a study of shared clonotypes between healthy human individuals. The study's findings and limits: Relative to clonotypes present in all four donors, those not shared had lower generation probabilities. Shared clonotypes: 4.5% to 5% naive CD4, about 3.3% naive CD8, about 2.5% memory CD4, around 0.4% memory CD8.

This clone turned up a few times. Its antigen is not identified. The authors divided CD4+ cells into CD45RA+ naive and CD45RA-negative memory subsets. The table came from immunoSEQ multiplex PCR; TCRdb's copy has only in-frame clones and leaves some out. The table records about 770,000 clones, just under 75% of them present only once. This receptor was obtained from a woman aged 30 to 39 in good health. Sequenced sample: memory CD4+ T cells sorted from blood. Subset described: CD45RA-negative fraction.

This chain's CDR3 is CASSVGAGANYGYTF. CDR3 DNA sequence: TGTGCCAGCAGCGTTGGGGCAGGGGCCAACTATGGCTACACCTTC. The chain is built from TRBV5-8 and TRBJ1-2; TRBD1 might be the D (6 bases). V lost 4 bases and J lost 2, with 15 bases in between. Germline CDR1 is SGHTS and CDR2 is YDEGEE. The CDR3 covers 15 residues.